This TCR beta chain originates from a study of OX40 agonist ivuxolimab in advanced cancers. Generated by immunoSEQ multiplex PCR, the TCRdb table keeps only in-frame clones and is missing some. The sample holds tens of thousands of clones, around 86% seen once. Germline V CDR1 and CDR2: MDHEN, SYDVKM. This CDR3 has 15 residues. Trimming cost V 3 bases and J 11 bases; bases outside gene matches: 7. The sequencing here drew on CD4+ or CD8+ T cells sorted from blood, taken in a trial of the OX40 agonist ivuxolimab. The chain carries TRBV28 and TRBJ2-3, with TRBD2 matching 14 bases. The receptor comes from an adult with an advanced solid tumor such as melanoma, head and neck, liver or kidney cancer. CDR3 nucleotide sequence: TGTGCCAGCAGTTTCGCGACTAGCGGGAGGGCTAGGCAGTATTTT. Its translation is CASSFATSGRARQYF.